Below, 19 T cell receptor beta chains from the same sample are listed, as sequenced in a study of blood T cell repertoires in COVID-19. Profiling relied on immunoSEQ multiplex PCR, and the TCRdb table lists in-frame clones only, not all of them. The data hold about 250,000 clones, with 85% to 90% observed a single time. Sequencing used PBMCs or T cells enriched from blood (not recorded which). These receptor sequences come from a woman aged 18 to 35 who had recovered from COVID-19.

V and J are TRBV2 and TRBJ1-2; 7 bases line up with TRBD1. The V gene's germline CDR1 is SNHLY and CDR2 FYNNEI. This CDR3 spans 13 amino acids. V dropped 8 bases and J dropped 5; count of bases not matched to a gene: 8. As DNA, the CDR3 is TGTGCCAGCGATGGGACAGCCCTATATGGCTACACCTTC. It translates to CASDGTALYGYTF.

The chain couples TRBV6-5 to TRBJ1-5; perhaps TRBD1 as D (5 bases). The V gene lost 5 bases and the J gene lost 4 bases, with 9 bases spanning the gap. From germline, CDR1 is MNHEY and CDR2 SVGAGI. This CDR3 is 13 amino acids long. CDR3 sequence: CASSRDFNQPQHF. CDR3 coding DNA: TGTGCCAGCAGTCGGGACTTTAATCAGCCCCAGCATTTT.

The chain uses TRBV6-4 and TRBJ1-1; a weak D match, TRBD1 (5 bases). The CDR3 has 14 residues. CDR1 MRHNA and CDR2 SNTAGT come from the germline V gene. V lost 5 bases and J lost 4, with 14 bases in between. CDR3 nucleotide sequence: TGTGCCAGCAGTACTCTTTCAGGGTCCACTGAAGCTTTCTTT. This sequence encodes CASSTLSGSTEAFF.

The chain combines TRBV5-1 with TRBJ2-1; the D gene is possibly TRBD2 (5 bases). Germline lookup yields CDR1 SGHRS and CDR2 YFSETQ. This CDR3 contains 14 residues. V was cut by 0 bases and J by 7 bases, with 11 bases left in between. This chain's CDR3 is CASSLGTEANEQFF. CDR3 sequence (DNA): TGCGCCAGCAGCTTGGGGACGGAGGCGAATGAGCAGTTCTTC.

This rearrangement joins TRBV28 to TRBJ2-1, with 9 bases aligning to TRBD1. This CDR3 spans 16 amino acids. The germline V gene encodes CDR1 MDHEN and CDR2 SYDVKM. The ends lost 3 bases at V and 9 bases at J; junction bases unmatched: 12. The CDR3 loop is CASSLLGQGTGSEQFF. In DNA, the CDR3 is TGTGCCAGCAGTTTGTTAGGACAAGGGACAGGGAGTGAGCAGTTCTTC. The full variable domain, completed using reference TRBV28 and TRBJ2-1, is DVKVTQSSRYLVKRTGEKVFLECVQDMDHENMFWYRQDPGLGLRLIYFSYDVKMKEKGDIPEGYSVSREKKERFSLILESASTNQTSMYLCASSLLGQGTGSEQFFGPGTRLTVL.

The genes are TRBV7-6 and TRBJ2-2; TRBD1 agrees at 7 bases. Per germline, CDR1 SGHVS and CDR2 FNYEAQ. The CDR3 is made up of 17 amino acids. With V trimmed by 5 bases and J by 7 bases, 16 bases remained unmatched. DNA for the CDR3: TGTGCCAGCAGCCCCACCCGGACAGGCTACTTTATCGGGGAGCTGTTTTTT. Its protein product is CASSPTRTGYFIGELFF.

This chain links TRBV21-1 with TRBJ1-2; the tabulated D call, TRBD1, remains unverified against the DNA. TRBV21-1 is designated a pseudogene. This CDR3 has 13 residues. The CDR3 loop reads CASSKGQILGYTF. CDR3 nucleotides: TGTGCCAGCAGCAAGGGACAGATCCTTGGCTACACCTTC.

A few counts support this clone. The chain joins TRBV19 to TRBJ2-1; the match to TRBD1 covers 9 bases. This CDR3 has 14 residues. The germline V gene has CDR1 LNHDA and CDR2 SQIVND (reference sequence). Trimming removed 8 bases from V and 10 bases from J; junction bases left unmatched: 12. The CDR3 sequence is CASSTGTGYGEQFF. CDR3 coding DNA: TGTGCCAGTTCAACCGGGACAGGGTATGGGGAGCAGTTCTTC.

J is TRBJ2-4 and V is TRBV5-1; perhaps TRBD1 as D (5 bases). The CDR3 is 20 residues long. Germline CDR1 reads SGHRS; CDR2 reads YFSETQ. Trimming took off 0 bases at V and 3 bases at J, with 25 bases between the two ends. Written as DNA, the CDR3 is TGCGCCAGCAGCTTGGGGGGCGGTTTACGGACGGAACCCTACAAAAACATTCAGTACTTC. Its translation: CASSLGGGLRTEPYKNIQYF.

This clone has a single count. This sequence joins TRBV6-5 and TRBJ1-5; tentative D call: TRBD1 (6 bases). The germline V gene has CDR1 MNHEY and CDR2 SVGAGI. The CDR3 contains 12 residues. Trimming left V 8 bases short and J 5 bases short, with 10 bases between. The CDR3 spells CASRTDDQPQHF. CDR3 coding DNA: TGTGCCAGCCGGACAGACGATCAGCCCCAGCATTTT.

The chain joins TRBV3-1 (or the pseudogene TRBV3-2) to TRBJ1-4; D possibly corresponds to TRBD1 (6 bases). CDR1 is LGHDT, CDR2 YNNKEL, per germline (reference sequence). V dropped 7 bases and J dropped 0 bases, with 12 bases sitting between them. This CDR3 spans 15 amino acids. CDR3 in DNA: TGTGCCAGCACCGCGACAGGAGCAACTAATGAAAAACTGTTTTTT. Amino acids: CASTATGATNEKLFF.

The gene calls are TRBV5-1 and TRBJ2-2; 9 nucleotides agree with TRBD1. The germline V gene has CDR1 SGHRS and CDR2 YFSETQ. V lost 6 bases and J lost 5; bases outside the gene matches: 8. This CDR3 is 15 amino acids long. DNA of the CDR3: TGCGCCAGCAACCCGATGACAGGGGGGACCGGGGAGCTGTTTTTT. The encoded protein is CASNPMTGGTGELFF.

The chain links TRBV19 to TRBJ1-5, with unresolved D. There are 14 residues in the CDR3. The germline V and J ends were trimmed by 3 bases and 2 bases, with 8 bases remaining between them. Looked up from germline, CDR1 is LNHDA and CDR2 is SQIVND (reference sequence). CDR3: CASSIIHGNQPQHF. CDR3 coding DNA: TGTGCCAGTAGTATTATACATGGCAATCAGCCCCAGCATTTT.

This rearrangement joins TRBV10-2 to TRBJ1-1, with D possibly being TRBD1 (5 bases). Germline CDR1 WSHSY, CDR2 SAAADI. Between the trimmed V and J ends, which lost 7 bases and 4 bases, there was a span of 22 bases. The CDR3 is made up of 16 amino acids. CDR3 protein: CASKIFRDGRGTEAFF. The CDR3 DNA sequence: TGCGCCAGCAAGATTTTCAGGGATGGAAGGGGCACTGAAGCTTTCTTT.

With regard to this clone: Other DNA variants within this sample encode the same CDR3. The rearrangement links TRBV5-1 to TRBJ2-5; D ambiguous. V gave up 3 bases and J gave up 2 bases, with 8 bases separating them. The CDR3 sequence is 13 residues long. The germline V gene encodes CDR1 SGHRS and CDR2 YFSETQ. The CDR3 spells CASSYTPQETQYF. CDR3 DNA sequence: TGCGCCAGCAGCTATACACCTCAAGAGACCCAGTACTTC.

The V and J genes are TRBV29-1 and TRBJ1-4; 9 bases line up with TRBD1. The junction had 6 bases not matched to a gene; V was cut back by 3 bases and J by 7 bases. Germline V gives CDR1 SQVTM, CDR2 ANQGSEA. This CDR3 spans 14 amino acids. The CDR3 sequence is CSVDTGGFGEKLFF. In DNA, the CDR3 is TGCAGCGTTGATACAGGGGGCTTCGGTGAAAAACTGTTTTTT.

The CDR3 protein is CASSLEQGMTAFF. CDR3 nucleotide sequence: TGCGCCAGCAGCTTGGAGCAGGGGATGACAGCTTTCTTT. This sequence joins TRBV5-1 and TRBJ1-1; possible D gene TRBD1, 6 bases. V lost 0 bases and J 10 bases, leaving 13 bases between the germline ends. CDR1 SGHRS and CDR2 YFSETQ come from the germline V gene. CDR3 length equals 13 residues.

The chain carries TRBV10-1 and TRBJ1-1, with D perhaps TRBD1 (5 bases). V was clipped by 3 bases and J by 5 bases, with 10 bases between them. Germline assignment: CDR1 WNHNN and CDR2 SYGVQD (reference sequence). CDR3 length: 13 amino acids. CDR3 sequence reads: CASSDRVDTEAFF. In nucleotides, the CDR3 is TGCGCCAGCAGTGACAGGGTAGATACTGAAGCTTTCTTT.

V is TRBV2 and J is TRBJ1-6; D call uncertain. Trimming stripped 2 bases from V and 0 bases from J, with 11 bases between. The CDR3 length is 17 residues. Looked up from germline, CDR1 is SNHLY and CDR2 is FYNNEI. The CDR3 DNA reads TGTGCCAGCAGTGAAATAAAACCTAGCTCCTATAATTCACCCCTCCACTTT. Its protein product is CASSEIKPSSYNSPLHF.